The clone carrying this TCR beta chain was detected only once. Antigen specificity is unknown. Sequenced by immunoSEQ multiplex PCR; TCRdb stores in-frame clones only, minus some. The sample has under 85,000 clones, around four fifths seen once. After expansion with viral peptide pools in the ViraFEST assay, antigen-specific CD4+ T cells were sequenced. Isolation of CD4+ T cells took place after ten to eleven days of culture. Participants each got two BNT162b2 or mRNA-1273 vaccine doses. None of the vaccinated had previously contracted SARS-CoV-2, and their nucleocapsid antibodies tested negative. Half the medium was replaced with IL-2 medium on days 3 and 7. The data are from a study of vaccination effects on CD4 cells after COVID-19. Study summary: After the second dose, samples were taken at median day 72.

V shed 6 bases, J shed 4 bases, and the junction held 7 bases outside the gene matches. The CDR3 has 15 residues. CDR1 and CDR2 from the germline V gene are SNHLY and FYNNEI. Sample: CD4+ T cells from PBMCs cultured with HCoV-OC43 spike peptides, taken after COVID-19 vaccination. Subset: HCoV-OC43 spike overlapping peptide pool stimulation. This chain links TRBV2 with TRBJ2-3, with TRBD1 matching over 10 bases. The receptor comes from a human donor who received a COVID-19 vaccine. The CDR3 here is CASRATGGSADTQYF. As DNA, the CDR3 is TGTGCCAGCAGAGCGACAGGGGGCAGCGCAGATACGCAGTATTTT.